These 29 T cell receptor beta chains were sequenced from one sample in a study of T and B cells in COVID-19 patients. BIOMED2 TRB-A/B primer pools were used in multiplex TRB PCR. TCRdb independently ran MiXCR on the multiplex PCR reads; one entry per CDR3 protein. The sample contains over 7,000 distinct CDR3 sequences, approximately 22% of which appear only once. Blood genomic DNA input for TRB amplification was roughly 220-500 ng. Sequencing was done on a sample of blood. The receptors were sampled from a human donor who had recovered from COVID-19.

Relative to its sample, this clonotype is medium-sized. The chain couples TRBV19 to TRBJ2-1, with a possible D match to TRBD2 (6 bases). Trimming cost V 5 bases and J 12 bases, with 11 bases left between them. CDR3 size: 11 residues. Germline lookup yields CDR1 LNHDA and CDR2 SQIVND (reference sequence). Here the CDR3 DNA reads TGTGCCAGTAGTTTCCTAGCGAGGCAGTTCTTC. This translates into CASSFLARQFF.

The chain employs TRBV2 and TRBJ1-6; possibly TRBD1 for D (5 bases). The CDR3 length is 15 residues. Trimming pared 3 bases from V and 9 bases from J, leaving 15 bases between. Germline-derived CDR1 and CDR2 are SNHLY and FYNNEI. CDR3 bases: TGTGCCAGCAGTGAGCGGGGTTTGGGGGGTTCACCCCTCCACTTT. Its protein is CASSERGLGGSPLHF.

In this sample, this clonotype is medium-sized. The chain employs TRBV5-4 and TRBJ2-3; D possibly corresponds to TRBD1 (6 bases). The CDR3 is made up of 15 amino acids. Deletions cut 2 bases from V and 2 bases from J, with 12 bases between. Germline V gives CDR1 SGHNT, CDR2 YYREEE (reference sequence). The DNA for the CDR3 is TGTGCCAGCAGCTTTCGGACAGAGCCCACAGATACGCAGTATTTT. Translation gives CASSFRTEPTDTQYF.

This clonotype was recorded a few times. CDR3 coding DNA: TGTGCCAGCAGCTTTTCAGGGAATAATTCACCCCTCCACTTT. This sequence encodes CASSFSGNNSPLHF. This chain joins TRBV7-6 and TRBJ1-6; TRBD1 might be the D (5 bases). Germline V gene lookup returns CDR1 SGHVS and CDR2 FNYEAQ. Trimming took off 3 bases at V and 5 bases at J, with 8 bases between the two ends. The CDR3 covers 14 residues.

This clonotype was detected only a few times. The genes are TRBV7-2 and TRBJ2-1; 15 nucleotides agree with TRBD2. CDR3 length: 20 residues. The ends lost 2 bases at V and 4 bases at J; junction bases unmatched: 12. The germline V gene has CDR1 SGHTA and CDR2 FQGNSA. The CDR3 nucleotides read TGTGCCAGCAGCTTACTGGGGAGGGGGACTAGCGGGGGGTTTTACAATGAGCAGTTCTTC. Translation: CASSLLGRGTSGGFYNEQFF. The full variable domain, in which reference TRBV7-2 and TRBJ2-1 provide the parts outside the CDR3, is GAGVSQSPSNKVTEKGKDVELRCDPISGHTALYWYRQSLGQGLEFLIYFQGNSAPDKSGLPSDRFSAERTGGSVSTLTIQRTQQEDSAVYLCASSLLGRGTSGGFYNEQFFGPGTRLTVL.

This clonotype is classed as medium-sized. The rearrangement links TRBV10-3 to TRBJ2-2, with D perhaps TRBD2 (5 bases). The CDR3 totals 12 residues. V lost 7 bases to trimming and J lost 6 bases, with 9 bases between them. Germline V lookup: CDR1 ENHRY, CDR2 SYGVKD. This chain's CDR3 is CAITDGAGELFF. The CDR3 bases are TGTGCCATCACGGACGGGGCCGGGGAGCTGTTTTTT.

The DNA of the CDR3 is TGTGCCAGCAGTGACGAGGCCGGGGGGCCCTCACCCCTCCACTTT. Its protein product is CASSDEAGGPSPLHF. The V and J genes are TRBV6-1 and TRBJ1-6; D is perhaps TRBD1 (6 bases). The CDR3 extends over 15 amino acids. The V gene's germline CDR1 is MNHNS and CDR2 SASEGT. Trimming took off 3 bases at V and 10 bases at J, with 16 bases between the two ends.

The sample holds a few counts of this clonotype. The rearrangement uses TRBV7-9 and TRBJ1-2, with unresolved D. Deletions cut 2 bases from V and 3 bases from J, with 7 bases between. The CDR3 contains 13 residues. CDR1 and CDR2 (germline): SEHNR, FQNEAQ (reference sequence). The CDR3 region is CASSLWGDYGYTF. CDR3 DNA sequence: TGTGCCAGCAGCTTATGGGGAGACTATGGCTACACCTTC.

By share, this clonotype counts as medium-sized. This chain joins TRBV19 and TRBJ2-2, with TRBD1 matching over 7 bases. The CDR3 has 14 amino acids. Germline V lookup: CDR1 LNHDA, CDR2 SQIVND (reference sequence). V shed 7 bases, J shed 3 bases, and the junction held 5 bases outside the gene matches. This CDR3 is CASKGTEDTGELFF. The CDR3 coding sequence is TGTGCCAGTAAGGGGACAGAAGACACCGGGGAGCTGTTTTTT.

The sample holds a few counts of this clonotype. The chain links TRBV24-1 to TRBJ2-7, with TRBD1 matching over 7 bases. Germline-derived CDR1 and CDR2 are KGHDR and SFDVKD. V lost 7 bases and J lost 1; bases outside the gene matches: 6. The CDR3 is made up of 14 amino acids. CDR3 sequence: CATSLTGDSYEQYF. The CDR3 coding sequence is TGTGCCACCAGCTTAACAGGGGATTCCTACGAGCAGTACTTC.

The chain joins TRBV5-1 to TRBJ1-4; D not certain. The CDR3 has 14 amino acids. V was pared by 2 bases and J by 6 bases, with 11 bases between. CDR1 is SGHRS and CDR2 is YFSETQ in the germline V gene. The chain's CDR3 is CASSFENQDEKLFF. DNA of the CDR3: TGCGCCAGCAGCTTTGAAAACCAGGATGAAAAACTGTTTTTT.

This clonotype qualifies as medium-sized. This chain links TRBV5-1 with TRBJ2-7; TRBD1 is a possible D gene (5 bases). Germline V gene lookup returns CDR1 SGHRS and CDR2 YFSETQ. Trimming left V 4 bases short and J 4 bases short, with 9 bases between. CDR3 length: 12 residues. CDR3 coding DNA: TGCGCCAGCAGCACCCAGGGTTACGAGCAGTACTTC. Translating it yields CASSTQGYEQYF.

This clonotype was picked up a small number of times. This sequence joins TRBV20-1 and TRBJ2-1, with 10 positions matching TRBD2. This CDR3 spans 14 amino acids. V was pared by 1 base and J by 9 bases, with 6 bases of the junction left unmatched. Germline V gene data show CDR1 as DFQATT and CDR2 as SNEGSKA (reference sequence). CDR3 amino acids: CSARGGTSVVEQFF. As DNA, the CDR3 is TGCAGTGCTAGAGGCGGGACTAGCGTGGTTGAGCAGTTCTTC.

V gene TRBV7-6 combines with J gene TRBJ1-2, with D unclear. The ends were cut back, 4 bases at V and 4 bases at J, with 10 bases in the middle. The CDR3 runs 13 residues. CDR1 and CDR2 (germline): SGHVS, FNYEAQ. The DNA for the CDR3 is TGTGCCAGCAGCTATGTGAAAGCCTATGGCTACACCTTC. Encoded protein: CASSYVKAYGYTF.

By share, this clonotype counts as large. The chain links TRBV29-1 to TRBJ2-7, with 8 bases identical to TRBD1. V lost 6 bases, J lost 6 bases, and 13 bases stayed unmatched. The V gene's germline CDR1 is SQVTM and CDR2 ANQGSEA. The CDR3 length is 14 residues. CDR3 protein: CSVGTQGGMAEQYF. CDR3 nucleotides: TGCAGCGTCGGCACACAGGGGGGAATGGCCGAGCAGTACTTC.

This clonotype was counted between two and nine times. The chain is built from TRBV7-9 and TRBJ2-5, with 7 nucleotides matching TRBD2. This CDR3 spans 14 amino acids. Per the germline V gene, CDR1 is SEHNR and CDR2 is FQNEAQ (reference sequence). J lost 5 bases, V lost 1 base, and 4 bases had no gene match. CDR3 amino acids: CASSLVGSGETQYF. Here the CDR3 DNA reads TGTGCCAGCAGCTTAGTTGGTAGCGGGGAGACCCAGTACTTC.

This clonotype is classed as medium-sized (0.01 to 0.1%). The genes are TRBV18 and TRBJ1-4; D is unclear. The germline V and J ends were trimmed by 3 bases and 12 bases, with 8 bases remaining between them. Germline CDR1 KGHSH, CDR2 LQKENI. This CDR3 region has 11 residues. CDR3 protein: CASSPQVELFF. In nucleotides, the CDR3 is TGTGCCAGCTCACCTCAAGTAGAACTGTTTTTT.

This clonotype was detected many times. This chain uses TRBV6-2 or TRBV6-3 with TRBJ2-2, with a possible D match to TRBD2 (5 bases). Germline-derived CDR1 and CDR2 are MNHEY and SVGEGT. This CDR3 region has 11 residues. V was shortened by 9 bases and J by 8 bases, with 10 bases between the two germline ends. The CDR3 nucleotides read TGTGCCAGTGGGAGTACTGGGGAGCTGTTTTTT. Protein product: CASGSTGELFF.

This clonotype has only a few counts. The chain links TRBV14 to TRBJ2-7; D not certain. The ends were cut back, 0 bases at V and 5 bases at J, with 20 bases in the middle. The CDR3 is made up of 17 amino acids. Germline V CDR1 and CDR2: SGHDN, FVKESK. CDR3 protein: CASSQDRAAPFLHEQYF. The CDR3 coding sequence is TGTGCCAGCAGCCAAGATCGGGCGGCCCCATTCCTCCACGAGCAGTACTTC.

This rearrangement joins TRBV21-1 to TRBJ2-7; the tabulated D call, TRBD1, remains unverified against the DNA. TRBV21-1 is annotated as a pseudogene. This CDR3 has 15 residues. The CDR3 reads CAREGPGTGDHEQYF. CDR3 DNA: TGTGCCAGAGAAGGACCCGGGACAGGGGACCACGAGCAGTACTTC.

The rearrangement links TRBV6-5 to TRBJ1-1; D is possibly TRBD1 (6 bases). The CDR3 runs 14 residues. From germline, CDR1 is MNHEY and CDR2 SVGAGI. V was clipped by 5 bases and J by 3 bases, with 13 bases between them. This CDR3 reads CASSGKRTDTEAFF. The DNA for the CDR3 is TGTGCCAGCAGTGGGAAAAGGACAGACACTGAAGCTTTCTTT.

The table lists this clonotype with many counts. The chain employs TRBV6-5 and TRBJ1-1, with a tentative D call TRBD1 (5 bases). The length of the CDR3 is 15 residues. Trimming removed 4 bases at V and 3 bases at J, with 15 bases between. CDR1 MNHEY and CDR2 SVGAGI come from the germline V gene. Here the CDR3 DNA reads TGTGCCAGCAGTTCCCCGGGGGTAGTTTACACTGAAGCTTTCTTT. It specifies CASSSPGVVYTEAFF.

There are many counts of this clonotype. V gene TRBV12-3 or TRBV12-4 combines with J gene TRBJ2-2; D call uncertain. V was clipped by 1 base and J by 3 bases, with 3 bases between them. This CDR3 region has 13 residues. CDR3 sequence (DNA): TGTGCCAGCAGTTTAGGAGACACCGGGGAGCTGTTTTTT. As protein: CASSLGDTGELFF.

This clonotype was found a few times. V usage is TRBV21-1 and J usage is TRBJ2-1. TRBV21-1 is recorded as a pseudogene. The CDR3 contains 12 residues. Written as DNA, the CDR3 is TGTGCCAGACAGGGGCTGATTAATGAGCAGTTCTTC. Translation: CARQGLINEQFF.

In its sample, this clonotype ranks as medium-sized (0.01 to 0.1%). The rearrangement links TRBV5-4 to TRBJ1-1, with D unresolved. This CDR3 is 15 amino acids long. V lost 5 bases and J lost 1, with 15 bases in between. Germline CDR1 and CDR2: SGHNT and YYREEE (reference sequence). CDR3 region: CASRNMERRNTEAFF. The CDR3 DNA reads as TGTGCCAGCAGGAATATGGAAAGGAGGAACACTGAAGCTTTCTTT.

This CDR3 is CAWSRDRGSGANVLTF. The CDR3 DNA reads as TGTGCCTGGAGTCGGGACAGGGGGTCTGGGGCCAACGTCCTGACTTTC. This chain uses TRBV30 with TRBJ2-6, with 11 positions matching TRBD1. The germline V gene encodes CDR1 GTSNPN and CDR2 SVGIG (reference sequence). After removal of 2 bases from V and 1 base from J, the junction contained 1 base not matched to a gene. This CDR3 contains 16 residues.

By frequency in the sample, this clonotype is medium-sized. The V call is TRBV6-5, the J call TRBJ1-4; 7 bases align to TRBD1. From germline, CDR1 is MNHEY and CDR2 SVGAGI. The V segment lost 6 bases and the J segment 3 bases; nucleotides outside the gene matches: 4. The CDR3 contains 14 residues. Here the CDR3 reads CASRTGLANEKLFF. The CDR3 DNA is TGTGCCAGCAGGACAGGGTTAGCTAATGAAAAACTGTTTTTT.

This clonotype is judged medium-sized. V and J are TRBV29-1 and TRBJ2-5, with D perhaps assigned TRBD1 or TRBD2 (5 bases each). V lost 4 bases, J lost 9 bases, and 15 bases lay in between. The CDR3 loop spans 12 amino acids. The germline gives CDR1 SQVTM, CDR2 ANQGSEA. Here the CDR3 reads CSVVGFRGAQYF. As DNA, the CDR3 is TGCAGCGTTGTCGGGTTCCGAGGGGCCCAGTACTTC.

This clonotype is labeled medium-sized. The genes are TRBV12-3 or TRBV12-4 and TRBJ2-5; TRBD1 might be the D (5 bases). V lost 5 bases and J 2 bases, leaving 9 bases between the germline ends. The CDR3 consists of 13 residues. The CDR3 nucleotides are TGTGCCAGCAGTGGGGCAGAGCAAGAGACCCAGTACTTC. Translating it yields CASSGAEQETQYF.